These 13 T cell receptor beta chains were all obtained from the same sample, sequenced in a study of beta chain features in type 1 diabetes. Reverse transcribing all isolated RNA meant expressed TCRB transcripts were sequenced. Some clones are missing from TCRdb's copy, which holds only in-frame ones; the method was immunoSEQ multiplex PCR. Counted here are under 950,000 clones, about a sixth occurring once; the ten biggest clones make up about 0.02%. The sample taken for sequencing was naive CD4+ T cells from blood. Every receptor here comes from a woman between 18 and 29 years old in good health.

CDR3 protein: CASSGRAPGANVLTF. The CDR3 DNA sequence: TGTGCCAGCAGTGGCAGGGCCCCTGGGGCCAACGTCCTGACTTTC. V and J are TRBV6-1 and TRBJ2-6, with D perhaps matching TRBD1 (5 bases). V was cut by 4 bases and J by 2 bases, with 9 bases left in between. The length of the CDR3 is 15 residues. The germline V gene has CDR1 MNHNS and CDR2 SASEGT.

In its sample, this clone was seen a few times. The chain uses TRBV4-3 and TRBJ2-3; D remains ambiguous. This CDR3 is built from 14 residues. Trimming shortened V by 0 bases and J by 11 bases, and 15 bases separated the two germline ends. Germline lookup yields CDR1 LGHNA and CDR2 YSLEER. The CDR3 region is CASSQEDSQFRQYF. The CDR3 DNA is TGCGCCAGCAGCCAAGAAGATTCACAGTTCAGGCAGTATTTT.

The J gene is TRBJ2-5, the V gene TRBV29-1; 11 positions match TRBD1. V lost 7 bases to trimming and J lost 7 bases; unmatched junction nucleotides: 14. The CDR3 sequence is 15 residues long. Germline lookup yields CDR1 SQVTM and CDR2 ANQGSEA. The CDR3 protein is CSGGGGQGAVVTQYF. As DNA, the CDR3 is TGCAGCGGCGGGGGAGGACAGGGGGCGGTTGTGACCCAGTACTTC.

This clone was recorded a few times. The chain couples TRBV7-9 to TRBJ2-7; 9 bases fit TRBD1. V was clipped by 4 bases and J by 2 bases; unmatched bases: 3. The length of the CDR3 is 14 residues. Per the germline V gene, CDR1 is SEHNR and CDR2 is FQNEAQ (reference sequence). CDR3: CASSWDRATYEQYF. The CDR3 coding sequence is TGTGCCAGCAGCTGGGACAGGGCCACCTACGAGCAGTACTTC.

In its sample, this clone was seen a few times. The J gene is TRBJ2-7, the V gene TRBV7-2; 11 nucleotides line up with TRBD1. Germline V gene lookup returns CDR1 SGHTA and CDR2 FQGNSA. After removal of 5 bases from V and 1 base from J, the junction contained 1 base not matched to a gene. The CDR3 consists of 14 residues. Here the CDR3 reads CASSGQGASYEQYF. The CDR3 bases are TGTGCCAGCAGCGGACAGGGGGCTTCCTACGAGCAGTACTTC.

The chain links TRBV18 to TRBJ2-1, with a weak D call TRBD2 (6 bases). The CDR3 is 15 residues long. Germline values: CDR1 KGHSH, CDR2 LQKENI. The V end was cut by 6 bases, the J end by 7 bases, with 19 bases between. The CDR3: CASSPGTGRWNEQFF. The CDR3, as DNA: TGTGCCAGCTCTCCCGGGACTGGCCGGTGGAATGAGCAGTTCTTC.

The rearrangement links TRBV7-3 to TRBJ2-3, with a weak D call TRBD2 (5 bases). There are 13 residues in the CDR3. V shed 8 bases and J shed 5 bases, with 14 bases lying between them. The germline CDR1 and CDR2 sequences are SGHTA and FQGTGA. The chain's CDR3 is CASSEGPRDTQYF. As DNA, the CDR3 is TGTGCCAGCTCCGAGGGCCCAAGAGATACGCAGTATTTT. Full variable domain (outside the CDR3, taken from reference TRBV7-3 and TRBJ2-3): GAGVSQTPSNKVTEKGKYVELRCDPISGHTALYWYRQSLGQGPEFLIYFQGTGAADDSGLPNDRFFAVRPEGSVSTLKIQRTERGDSAVYLCASSEGPRDTQYFGPGTRLTVL.

The CDR3: CAIRVTGGESYEQYF. The CDR3 DNA reads as TGTGCCATCAGGGTAACAGGGGGCGAGTCCTACGAGCAGTACTTC. The chain joins TRBV10-3 to TRBJ2-7; 9 bases align to TRBD1. This CDR3 comprises 15 residues. Per germline, CDR1 ENHRY and CDR2 SYGVKD. Trimming cost V 6 bases and J 1 base; bases outside gene matches: 7.

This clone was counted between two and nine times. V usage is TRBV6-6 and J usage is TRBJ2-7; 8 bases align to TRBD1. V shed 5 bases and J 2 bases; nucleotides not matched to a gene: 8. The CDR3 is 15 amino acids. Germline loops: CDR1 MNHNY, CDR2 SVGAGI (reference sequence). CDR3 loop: CASSRDRTSAYEQYF. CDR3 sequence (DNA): TGTGCCAGCAGTCGGGACAGGACCTCTGCCTACGAGCAGTACTTC.

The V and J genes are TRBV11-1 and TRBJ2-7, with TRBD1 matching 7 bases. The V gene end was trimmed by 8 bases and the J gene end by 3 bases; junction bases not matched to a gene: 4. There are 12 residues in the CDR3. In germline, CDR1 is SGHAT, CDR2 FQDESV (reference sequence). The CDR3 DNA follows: TGTGCCAGCGAGGGGGACAGCTACGAGCAGTACTTC. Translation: CASEGDSYEQYF.

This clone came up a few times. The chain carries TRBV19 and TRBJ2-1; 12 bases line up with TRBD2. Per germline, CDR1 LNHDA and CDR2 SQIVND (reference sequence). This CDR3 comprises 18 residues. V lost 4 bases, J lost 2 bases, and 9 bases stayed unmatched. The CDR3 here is CASSREASGRVTYNEQFF. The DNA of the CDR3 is TGTGCCAGTAGTAGGGAGGCTAGCGGGAGGGTTACCTACAATGAGCAGTTCTTC.

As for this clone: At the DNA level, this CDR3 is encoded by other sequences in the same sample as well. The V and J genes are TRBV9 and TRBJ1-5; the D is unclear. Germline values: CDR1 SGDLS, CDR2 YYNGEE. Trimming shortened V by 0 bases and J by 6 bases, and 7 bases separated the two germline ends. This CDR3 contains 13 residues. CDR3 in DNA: TGTGCCAGCAGCGTAGGCCAAAGTCAGCCCCAGCATTTT. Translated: CASSVGQSQPQHF.

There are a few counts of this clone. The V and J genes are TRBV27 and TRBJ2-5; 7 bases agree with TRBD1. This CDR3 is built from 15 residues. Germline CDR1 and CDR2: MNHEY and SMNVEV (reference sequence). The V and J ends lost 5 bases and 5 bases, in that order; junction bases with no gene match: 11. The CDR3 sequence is CASSPGQVKGETQYF. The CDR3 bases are TGTGCCAGCAGTCCCGGACAGGTTAAAGGGGAGACCCAGTACTTC.